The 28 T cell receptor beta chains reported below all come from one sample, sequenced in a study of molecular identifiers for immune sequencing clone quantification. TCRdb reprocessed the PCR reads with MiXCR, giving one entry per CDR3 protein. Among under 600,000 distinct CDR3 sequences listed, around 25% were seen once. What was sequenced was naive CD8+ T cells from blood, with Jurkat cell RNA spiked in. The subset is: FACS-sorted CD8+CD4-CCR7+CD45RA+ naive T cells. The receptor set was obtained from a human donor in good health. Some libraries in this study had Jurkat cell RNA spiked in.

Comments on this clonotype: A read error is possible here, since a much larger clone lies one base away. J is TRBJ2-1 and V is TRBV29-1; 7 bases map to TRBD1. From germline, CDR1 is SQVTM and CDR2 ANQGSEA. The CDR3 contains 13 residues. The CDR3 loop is CSVETGSYNEQVF. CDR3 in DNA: TGCAGCGTTGAGACAGGGTCCTACAATGAGCAGGTCTTC.

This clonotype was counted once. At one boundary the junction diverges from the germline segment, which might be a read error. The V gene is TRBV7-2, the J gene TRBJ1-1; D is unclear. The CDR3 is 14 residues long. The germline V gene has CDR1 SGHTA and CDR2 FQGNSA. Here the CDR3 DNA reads TGTGCCAGCAGCTTCGACGGAGGAAACACTGGAGCTTTCTTT. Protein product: CASSFDGGNTGAFF.

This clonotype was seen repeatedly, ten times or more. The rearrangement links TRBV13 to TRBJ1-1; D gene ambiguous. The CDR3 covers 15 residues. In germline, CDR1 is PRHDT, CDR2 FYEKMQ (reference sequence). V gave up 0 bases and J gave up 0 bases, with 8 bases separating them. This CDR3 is CASSLGRHMNTEAFF. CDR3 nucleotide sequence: TGTGCCAGCAGCTTAGGACGGCACATGAACACTGAAGCTTTCTTT.

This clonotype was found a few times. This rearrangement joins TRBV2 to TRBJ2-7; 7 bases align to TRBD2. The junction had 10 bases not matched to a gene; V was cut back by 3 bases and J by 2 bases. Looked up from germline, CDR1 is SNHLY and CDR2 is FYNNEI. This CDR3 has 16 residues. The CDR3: CASSDLVAGGPYEQYF. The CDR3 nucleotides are TGTGCCAGCAGTGATTTGGTAGCGGGCGGGCCCTACGAGCAGTACTTC. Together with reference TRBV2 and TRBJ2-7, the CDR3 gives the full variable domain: EPEVTQTPSHQVTQMGQEVILRCVPISNHLYFYWYRQILGQKVEFLVSFYNNEISEKSEIFDDQFSVERPDGSNFTLKIRSTKLEDSAMYFCASSDLVAGGPYEQYFGPGTRLTVT.

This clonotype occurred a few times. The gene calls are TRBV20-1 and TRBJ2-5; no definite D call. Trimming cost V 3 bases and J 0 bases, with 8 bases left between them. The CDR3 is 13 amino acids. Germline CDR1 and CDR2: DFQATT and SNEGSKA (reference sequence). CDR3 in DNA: TGCAGTGCTAGGGGGTATAACCAAGAGACCCAGTACTTC. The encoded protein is CSARGYNQETQYF.

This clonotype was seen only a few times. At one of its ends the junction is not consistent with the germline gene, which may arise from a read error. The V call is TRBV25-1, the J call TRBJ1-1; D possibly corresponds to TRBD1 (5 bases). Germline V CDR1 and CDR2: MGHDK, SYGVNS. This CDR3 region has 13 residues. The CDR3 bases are TGTGCCGGCAGTTCAGGGTCCAGCACTGAAGCTTTCTTT. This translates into CAGSSGSSTEAFF. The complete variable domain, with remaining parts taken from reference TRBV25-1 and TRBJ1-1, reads EADIYQTPRYLVIGTGKKITLECSQTMGHDKMYWYQQDPGMELHLIHYSYGVNSTEKGDLSSESTVSRIRTEHFPLTLESARPSHTSQYLCAGSSGSSTEAFFGQGTRLTVV.

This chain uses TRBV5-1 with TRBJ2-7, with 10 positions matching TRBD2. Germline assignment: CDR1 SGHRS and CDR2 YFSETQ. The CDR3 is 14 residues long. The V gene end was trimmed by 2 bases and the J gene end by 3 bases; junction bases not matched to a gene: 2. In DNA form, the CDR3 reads TGCGCCAGCAGCTTTACTAGCGGGGTCTACGAGCAGTACTTC. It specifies CASSFTSGVYEQYF.

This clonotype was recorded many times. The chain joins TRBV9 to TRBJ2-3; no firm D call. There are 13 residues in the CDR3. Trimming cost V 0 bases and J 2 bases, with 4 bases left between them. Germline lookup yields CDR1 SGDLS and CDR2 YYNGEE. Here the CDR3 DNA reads TGTGCCAGCAGCGTAGGGGACACAGATACGCAGTATTTT. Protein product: CASSVGDTDTQYF. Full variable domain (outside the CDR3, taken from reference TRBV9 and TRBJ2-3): DSGVTQTPKHLITATGQRVTLRCSPRSGDLSVYWYQQSLDQGLQFLIQYYNGEERAKGNILERFSAQQFPDLHSELNLSSLELGDSALYFCASSVGDTDTQYFGPGTRLTVL.

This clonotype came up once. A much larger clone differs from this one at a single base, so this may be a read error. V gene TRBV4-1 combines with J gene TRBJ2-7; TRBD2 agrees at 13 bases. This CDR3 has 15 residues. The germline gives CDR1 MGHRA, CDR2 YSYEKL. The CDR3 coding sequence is TGCGCCAGCAGCCAGGGACTAGCGGGGAACTACGAGCGGTACTTC. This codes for CASSQGLAGNYERYF.

CDR3 DNA: TGTGCCAGCGACGGGGGTGGTTACGAGCAGTACTTC. Translation gives CASDGGGYEQYF. This chain joins TRBV7-9 and TRBJ2-7; perhaps TRBD2 as D (6 bases). The germline V gene encodes CDR1 SEHNR and CDR2 FQNEAQ (reference sequence). The ends were cut back, 8 bases at V and 4 bases at J, with 12 bases in the middle. The CDR3 spans 12 residues.

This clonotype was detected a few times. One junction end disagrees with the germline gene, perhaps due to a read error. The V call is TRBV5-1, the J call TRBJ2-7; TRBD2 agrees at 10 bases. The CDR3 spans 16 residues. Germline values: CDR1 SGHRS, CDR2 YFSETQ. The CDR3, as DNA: TGCGCCAGCAGCCCGACTTACGGACTAGCGGCATACGAGCAGTGCTTC. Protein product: CASSPTYGLAAYEQCF. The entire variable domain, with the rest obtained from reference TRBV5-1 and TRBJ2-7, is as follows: KAGVTQTPRYLIKTRGQQVTLSCSPISGHRSVSWYQQTPGQGLQFLFEYFSETQRNKGNFPGRFSGRQFSNSRSEMNVSTLELGDSALYLCASSPTYGLAAYEQCFGPGTRLTVT.

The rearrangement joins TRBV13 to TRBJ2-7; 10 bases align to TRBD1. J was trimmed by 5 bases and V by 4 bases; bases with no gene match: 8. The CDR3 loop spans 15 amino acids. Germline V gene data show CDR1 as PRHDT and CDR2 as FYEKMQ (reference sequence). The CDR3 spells CASSSRGQGTNEQYF. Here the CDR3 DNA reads TGTGCCAGCAGCTCCCGGGGACAGGGGACGAACGAGCAGTACTTC. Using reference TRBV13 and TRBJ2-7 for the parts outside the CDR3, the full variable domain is AAGVIQSPRHLIKEKRETATLKCYPIPRHDTVYWYQQGPGQDPQFLISFYEKMQSDKGSIPDRFSAQQFSDYHSELNMSSLELGDSALYFCASSSRGQGTNEQYFGPGTRLTVT.

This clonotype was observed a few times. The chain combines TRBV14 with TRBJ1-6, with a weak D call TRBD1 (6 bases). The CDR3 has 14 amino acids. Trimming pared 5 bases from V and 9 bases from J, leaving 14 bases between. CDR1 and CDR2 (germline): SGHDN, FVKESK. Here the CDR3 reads CASSFTGTISPLHF. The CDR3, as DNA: TGTGCCAGCAGCTTCACAGGGACAATTTCACCCCTCCACTTT. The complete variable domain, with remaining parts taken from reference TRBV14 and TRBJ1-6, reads EAGVTQFPSHSVIEKGQTVTLRCDPISGHDNLYWYRRVMGKEIKFLLHFVKESKQDESGMPNNRFLAERTGGTYSTLKVQPAELEDSGVYFCASSFTGTISPLHFGNGTRLTVT.

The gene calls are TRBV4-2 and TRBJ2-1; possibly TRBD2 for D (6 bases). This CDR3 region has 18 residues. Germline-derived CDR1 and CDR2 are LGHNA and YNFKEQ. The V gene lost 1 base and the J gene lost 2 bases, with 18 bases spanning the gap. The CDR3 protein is CASSQGVIGRGAYNEQFF. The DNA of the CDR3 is TGTGCCAGCAGCCAAGGAGTGATCGGGCGGGGAGCCTACAATGAGCAGTTCTTC.

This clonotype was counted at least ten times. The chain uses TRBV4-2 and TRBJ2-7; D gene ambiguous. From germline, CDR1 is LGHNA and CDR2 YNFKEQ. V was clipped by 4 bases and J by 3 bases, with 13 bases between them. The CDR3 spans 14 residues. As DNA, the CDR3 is TGTGCCAGCAGCCCCCGGACCAGCAACTACGAGCAGTACTTC. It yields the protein CASSPRTSNYEQYF.

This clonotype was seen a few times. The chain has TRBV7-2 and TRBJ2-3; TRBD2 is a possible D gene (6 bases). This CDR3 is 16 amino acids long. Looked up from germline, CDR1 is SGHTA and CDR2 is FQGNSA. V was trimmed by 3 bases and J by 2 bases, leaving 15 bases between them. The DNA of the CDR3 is TGTGCCAGCAGCTTTTTGCGGGGATCCTTCACAGATACGCAGTATTTT. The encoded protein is CASSFLRGSFTDTQYF.

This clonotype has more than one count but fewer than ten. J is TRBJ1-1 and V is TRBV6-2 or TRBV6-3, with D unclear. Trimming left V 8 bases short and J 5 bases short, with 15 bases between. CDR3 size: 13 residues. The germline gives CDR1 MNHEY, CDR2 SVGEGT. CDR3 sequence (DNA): TGTGCCAGCCGTCTTGGGGAGGTAACTGAAGCTTTCTTT. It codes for CASRLGEVTEAFF.

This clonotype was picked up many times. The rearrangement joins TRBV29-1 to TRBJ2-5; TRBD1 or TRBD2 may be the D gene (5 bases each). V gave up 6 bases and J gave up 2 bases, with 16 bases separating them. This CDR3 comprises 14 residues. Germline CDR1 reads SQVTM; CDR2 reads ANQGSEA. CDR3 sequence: CSVERGTQQETQYF. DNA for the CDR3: TGCAGCGTCGAGAGAGGGACGCAGCAAGAGACCCAGTACTTC.

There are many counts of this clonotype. The CDR3 coding sequence is TGCGCCAGCAGCCTGGACGATCAGCCCCAGCATTTT. Amino acids: CASSLDDQPQHF. V usage is TRBV5-1 and J usage is TRBJ1-5; D unclear. In germline, CDR1 is SGHRS, CDR2 YFSETQ. The CDR3 sequence is 12 residues long. V was clipped by 4 bases and J by 5 bases, with 7 bases between them.

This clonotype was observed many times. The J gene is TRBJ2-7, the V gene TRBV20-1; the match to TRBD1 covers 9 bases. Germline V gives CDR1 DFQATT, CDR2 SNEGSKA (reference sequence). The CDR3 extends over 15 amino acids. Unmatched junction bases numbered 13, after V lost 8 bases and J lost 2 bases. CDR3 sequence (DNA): TGCAGTAGCCGGGTTGGACAGGGGAGCACCTACGAGCAGTACTTC. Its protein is CSSRVGQGSTYEQYF.

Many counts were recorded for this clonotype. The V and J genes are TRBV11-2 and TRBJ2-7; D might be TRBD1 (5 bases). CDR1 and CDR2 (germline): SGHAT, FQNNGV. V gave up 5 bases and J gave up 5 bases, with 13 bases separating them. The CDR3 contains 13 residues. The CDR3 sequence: CASSPPLGDEQYF. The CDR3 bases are TGTGCCAGCAGCCCCCCCTTAGGGGACGAGCAGTACTTC.

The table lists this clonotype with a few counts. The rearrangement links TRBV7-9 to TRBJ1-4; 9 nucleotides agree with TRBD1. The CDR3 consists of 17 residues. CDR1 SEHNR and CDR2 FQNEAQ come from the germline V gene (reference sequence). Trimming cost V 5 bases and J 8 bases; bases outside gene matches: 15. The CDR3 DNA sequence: TGTGCCAGCAGCCAACGACCGGGACAGGGAATTGGAGAAAAACTGTTTTTT. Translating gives CASSQRPGQGIGEKLFF.

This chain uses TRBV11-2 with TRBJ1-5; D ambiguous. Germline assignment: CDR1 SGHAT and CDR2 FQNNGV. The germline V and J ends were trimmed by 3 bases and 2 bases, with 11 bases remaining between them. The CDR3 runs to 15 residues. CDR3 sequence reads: CASSLSLGGNQPQHF. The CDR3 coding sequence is TGTGCCAGCAGCTTGAGCCTCGGGGGCAATCAGCCCCAGCATTTT.

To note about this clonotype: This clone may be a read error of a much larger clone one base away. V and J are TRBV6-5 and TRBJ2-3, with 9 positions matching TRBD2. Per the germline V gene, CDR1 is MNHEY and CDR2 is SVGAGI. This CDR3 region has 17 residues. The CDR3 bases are TGTGCCGGCAGTTACTCGAGCCTAGCGGGACGCACAGATACGCAGTATTTT. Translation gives CAGSYSSLAGRTDTQYF.

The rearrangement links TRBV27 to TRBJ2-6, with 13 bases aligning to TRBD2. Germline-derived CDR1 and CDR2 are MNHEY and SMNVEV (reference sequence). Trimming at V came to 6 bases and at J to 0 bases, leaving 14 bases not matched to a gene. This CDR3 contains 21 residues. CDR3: CASRRRTSGGHFDSGANVLTF. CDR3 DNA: TGTGCCAGCAGAAGGAGGACTAGCGGGGGTCACTTTGACTCTGGGGCCAACGTCCTGACTTTC.

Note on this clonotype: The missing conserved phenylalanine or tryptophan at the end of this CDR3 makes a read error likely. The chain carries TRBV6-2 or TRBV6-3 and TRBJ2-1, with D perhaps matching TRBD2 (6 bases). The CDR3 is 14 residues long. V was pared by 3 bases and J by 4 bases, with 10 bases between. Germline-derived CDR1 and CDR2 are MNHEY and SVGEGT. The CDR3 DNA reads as TGTGCCAGCAGTTATGGGGGGATATACAATGAGCAGTTCCTC. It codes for CASSYGGIYNEQFL.

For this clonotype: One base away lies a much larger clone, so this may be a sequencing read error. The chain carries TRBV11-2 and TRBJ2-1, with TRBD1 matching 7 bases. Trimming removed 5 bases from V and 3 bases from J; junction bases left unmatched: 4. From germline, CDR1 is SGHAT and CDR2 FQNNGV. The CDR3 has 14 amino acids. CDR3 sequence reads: CASSQGQNYNEQFF. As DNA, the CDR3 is TGTGCCAGCAGCCAGGGACAGAACTACAATGAGCAGTTCTTC.

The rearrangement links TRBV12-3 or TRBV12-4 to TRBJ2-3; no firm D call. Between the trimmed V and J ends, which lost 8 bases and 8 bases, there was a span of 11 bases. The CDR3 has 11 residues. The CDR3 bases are TGTGCCAGCTTATACTCAGGTACGCAGTATTTT. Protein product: CASLYSGTQYF.